The 18 T cell receptor beta chains reported below all come from one sample, sequenced in a study of blood T cells in healthy people across ages. Then a second PCR, running roughly 7 to 11 cycles, was carried out with a sample-barcoded 5' primer and a J-beta primer mix. TCRdb reanalysed the 5' RACE reads using MiXCR and keeps one entry per CDR3 protein. The sample consists of some 930,000 distinct CDR3 sequences, almost 30% of them appearing once. These sequences were also reported in another study, on T cells of mothers and their children.

The material sequenced was blood. The source is a middle-aged woman in good health.

The chain uses TRBV20-1 and TRBJ1-5; D gene ambiguous. Germline CDR1 DFQATT, CDR2 SNEGSKA (reference sequence). V was cut by 0 bases and J by 12 bases, with 12 bases left in between. The CDR3 totals 12 residues. In DNA, the CDR3 is TGCAGTGCTAGAGACCAATACAGAGGCCAGCATTTT. This translates into CSARDQYRGQHF.

The V call is TRBV28, the J call TRBJ2-4, with 9 bases matching TRBD2. The CDR3 is 16 amino acids. Germline CDR1 is MDHEN and CDR2 is SYDVKM. Unmatched junction bases numbered 5, after V lost 2 bases and J lost 3 bases. This CDR3 reads CASSLESGGLKNIQYF. The CDR3 nucleotides are TGTGCCAGCAGTTTAGAGAGCGGGGGGCTCAAAAACATTCAGTACTTC.

The genes are TRBV27 and TRBJ1-1; D gene unclear. V shed 2 bases and J shed 6 bases, with 10 bases lying between them. CDR3 length: 13 amino acids. CDR1 is MNHEY and CDR2 is SMNVEV in the germline V gene (reference sequence). CDR3 DNA: TGTGCCAGCAGTTTAGGCGGGAAGGCTGAAGCTTTCTTT. It specifies CASSLGGKAEAFF.

The chain uses TRBV7-2 and TRBJ1-2, with D perhaps matching TRBD1 (5 bases). This CDR3 comprises 13 residues. Germline V gives CDR1 SGHTA, CDR2 FQGNSA. With 4 bases removed from V and 7 bases from J, the gap between germline ends came to 13 bases. The CDR3 sequence is CASSSRGDGGYTF. In DNA form, the CDR3 reads TGTGCCAGCAGCTCGAGAGGGGATGGTGGCTACACCTTC. Using reference TRBV7-2 and TRBJ1-2 for the parts outside the CDR3, the full variable domain is GAGVSQSPSNKVTEKGKDVELRCDPISGHTALYWYRQSLGQGLEFLIYFQGNSAPDKSGLPSDRFSAERTGGSVSTLTIQRTQQEDSAVYLCASSSRGDGGYTFGSGTRLTVV.

This clonotype was detected once. One base away lies a much larger clone, so this may be a sequencing read error. This chain links TRBV25-1 with TRBJ2-1; D perhaps matches TRBD1 (6 bases). V was shortened by 3 bases and J by 10 bases, with 19 bases between the two germline ends. This CDR3 has 15 amino acids. Germline CDR1 MGHDK, CDR2 SYGVNS. The CDR3 DNA reads as TGTGCCAGCAGTGACCCCACAGGGCGACGGGAAGAGCAGTTCTTC. Its protein product is CASSDPTGRREEQFF.

This clonotype was observed at least ten times. The chain employs TRBV20-1 and TRBJ2-1; TRBD2 is a possible D gene (5 bases). The CDR3 is 13 residues long. The germline V gene has CDR1 DFQATT and CDR2 SNEGSKA (reference sequence). Trimming stripped 1 base from V and 10 bases from J, with 14 bases between. The CDR3 DNA reads as TGCAGTGCTAGAGCCCTTGGAGGCGACGAGCAGTTCTTC. Translation gives CSARALGGDEQFF.

The rearrangement uses TRBV2 and TRBJ2-4, with TRBD2 as a possible D gene (5 bases). V was cut by 4 bases and J by 13 bases, with 11 bases left in between. Germline CDR1 is SNHLY and CDR2 is FYNNEI. The CDR3 consists of 11 residues. The CDR3 region has the DNA TGTGCCAGCAGTGTGATGGAGCGGCAGTACTTC. It specifies CASSVMERQYF.

This clonotype was seen many times. This chain links TRBV20-1 with TRBJ1-6; TRBD1 might be the D (6 bases). The CDR3 is 12 amino acids. In germline, CDR1 is DFQATT, CDR2 SNEGSKA (reference sequence). The V end was cut by 7 bases, the J end by 8 bases, with 12 bases between. The CDR3 nucleotides are TGCAGTGTGGTCGCAGGGGATTCACCCCTCCACTTT. It codes for CSVVAGDSPLHF.

The gene calls are TRBV29-1 and TRBJ2-7; 8 bases are shared with TRBD1. Losses at the gene ends were 3 bases for V and 2 bases for J; bases not matched to a gene: 3. CDR1 SQVTM and CDR2 ANQGSEA come from the germline V gene. The CDR3 consists of 13 residues. The CDR3 bases are TGCAGCGTTGAGACAGGGGACACCTACGAGCAGTACTTC. Its protein product is CSVETGDTYEQYF.

This clonotype is a singleton in its sample. This chain connects TRBV7-2 to TRBJ2-5; D unclear. Per the germline V gene, CDR1 is SGHTA and CDR2 is FQGNSA. V dropped 6 bases and J dropped 3 bases, with 8 bases sitting between them. This CDR3 is 12 amino acids long. The CDR3 loop is CASRQTEETQYF. The CDR3 nucleotides are TGTGCCAGCAGGCAGACCGAAGAGACCCAGTACTTC. Together with reference TRBV7-2 and TRBJ2-5, the CDR3 gives the full variable domain: GAGVSQSPSNKVTEKGKDVELRCDPISGHTALYWYRQSLGQGLEFLIYFQGNSAPDKSGLPSDRFSAERTGGSVSTLTIQRTQQEDSAVYLCASRQTEETQYFGPGTRLLVL.

With regard to this clonotype: Possible read error: a much larger clone is one base away. The chain carries TRBV12-3 or TRBV12-4 and TRBJ2-5, with D uncertain. V lost 2 bases and J 1 base, leaving 8 bases between the germline ends. This CDR3 is built from 14 residues. The CDR3, as DNA: TGTGCCAGCAGTTTACAGGCACCCCAAGAGACCCAGTACTTC. As protein: CASSLQAPQETQYF.

This chain joins TRBV7-9 and TRBJ2-1; 9 bases are shared with TRBD1. Trimming cost V 5 bases and J 10 bases; bases outside gene matches: 3. The CDR3 is made up of 12 amino acids. Germline V lookup: CDR1 SEHNR, CDR2 FQNEAQ (reference sequence). This chain's CDR3 is CASSTDRGEQFF. CDR3 DNA sequence: TGTGCCAGCAGCACTGACAGGGGGGAGCAGTTCTTC.

The chain links TRBV6-1 to TRBJ2-3; a weak D match, TRBD2 (6 bases). The CDR3 covers 17 residues. Between the trimmed V and J ends, which lost 6 bases and 0 bases, there was a span of 19 bases. Germline loops: CDR1 MNHNS, CDR2 SASEGT. This chain's CDR3 is CASRLRLVPTSTDTQYF. Here the CDR3 DNA reads TGTGCCAGCAGACTACGACTAGTTCCGACTAGCACAGATACGCAGTATTTT.

In this sample, this clonotype turned up many times. The chain couples TRBV7-2 to TRBJ2-5; 9 bases match TRBD2. The ends lost 3 bases at V and 5 bases at J; junction bases unmatched: 4. Germline-derived CDR1 and CDR2 are SGHTA and FQGNSA. The CDR3 spans 14 residues. CDR3 DNA: TGTGCCAGCAGCTTGGGTAGCGGGGGTGAGACCCAGTACTTC. It specifies CASSLGSGGETQYF. Full variable domain (rest looked up from reference TRBV7-2 and TRBJ2-5): GAGVSQSPSNKVTEKGKDVELRCDPISGHTALYWYRQSLGQGLEFLIYFQGNSAPDKSGLPSDRFSAERTGGSVSTLTIQRTQQEDSAVYLCASSLGSGGETQYFGPGTRLLVL.

The chain carries TRBV9 and TRBJ2-7; 9 bases are shared with TRBD1. V shed 3 bases, J shed 5 bases, and the junction held 6 bases outside the gene matches. Germline-derived CDR1 and CDR2 are SGDLS and YYNGEE. The CDR3 totals 14 residues. CDR3 nucleotides: TGTGCCAGCAGCGCCACAGGGGGCCGGGACGAGCAGTACTTC. Its translation: CASSATGGRDEQYF.

V usage is TRBV20-1 and J usage is TRBJ2-7, with D perhaps TRBD2 (5 bases). Trimming pared 2 bases from V and 4 bases from J, leaving 12 bases between. This CDR3 is built from 13 residues. Germline CDR1 reads DFQATT; CDR2 reads SNEGSKA (reference sequence). The CDR3 here is CSARSGTTYEQYF. Written as DNA, the CDR3 is TGCAGTGCTAGATCGGGAACTACTTACGAGCAGTACTTC.

This clonotype was detected once. The junction departs from the called germline gene at one end, perhaps through a read error. The rearrangement uses TRBV7-2 and TRBJ1-2, with 11 positions matching TRBD1. Germline CDR1 is SGHTA and CDR2 is FQGNSA. This CDR3 has 15 residues. CDR3 coding DNA: TGTGCCAGCAGCTCCCCCGGGGACAGGGGGAATGGCCACACCTTC. Translation: CASSSPGDRGNGHTF.

This clonotype was observed many times. The rearrangement joins TRBV19 to TRBJ2-7; 9 bases map to TRBD1. V was pared by 6 bases and J by 2 bases, with 5 bases of the junction left unmatched. The CDR3 has 14 residues. Germline V gene data show CDR1 as LNHDA and CDR2 as SQIVND (reference sequence). CDR3 protein: CASSTGGNPYEQYF. The CDR3 DNA sequence: TGTGCCAGTAGCACAGGGGGCAACCCCTACGAGCAGTACTTC.